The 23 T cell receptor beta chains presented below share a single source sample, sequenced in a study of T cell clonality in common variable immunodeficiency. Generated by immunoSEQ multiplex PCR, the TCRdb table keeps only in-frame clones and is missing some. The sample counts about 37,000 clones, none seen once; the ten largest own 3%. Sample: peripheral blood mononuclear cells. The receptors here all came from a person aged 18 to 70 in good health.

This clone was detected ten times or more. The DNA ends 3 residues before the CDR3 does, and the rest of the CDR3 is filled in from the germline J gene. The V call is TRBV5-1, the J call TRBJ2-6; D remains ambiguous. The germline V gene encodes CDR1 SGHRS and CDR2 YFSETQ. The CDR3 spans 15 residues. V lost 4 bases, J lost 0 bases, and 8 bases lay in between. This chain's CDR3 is CASSIAPSGANVLTF. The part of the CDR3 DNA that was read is TGCGCCAGCAGCATAGCCCCCTCTGGGGCCAACGTC.

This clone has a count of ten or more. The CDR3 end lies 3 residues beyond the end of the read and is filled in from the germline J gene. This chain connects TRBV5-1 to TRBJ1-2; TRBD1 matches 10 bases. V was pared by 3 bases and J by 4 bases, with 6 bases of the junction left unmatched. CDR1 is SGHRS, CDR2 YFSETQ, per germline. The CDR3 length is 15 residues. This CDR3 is CASSSTGTGAYGYTF. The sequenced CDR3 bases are TGCGCCAGCAGCTCGACCGGGACAGGGGCCTATGGC.

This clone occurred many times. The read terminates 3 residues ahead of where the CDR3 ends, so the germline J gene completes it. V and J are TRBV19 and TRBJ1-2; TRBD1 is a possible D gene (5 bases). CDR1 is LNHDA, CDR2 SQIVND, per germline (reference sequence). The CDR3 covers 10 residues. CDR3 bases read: TGTGCCACCTCAGGGTTCGGC. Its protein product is CATSGFG. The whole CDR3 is CATSGFGYTF. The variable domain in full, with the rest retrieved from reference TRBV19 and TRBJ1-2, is DGGITQSPKYLFRKEGQNVTLSCEQNLNHDAMYWYRQDPGQGLRLIYYSQIVNDFQKGDIAEGYSVSREKKESFPLTVTSAQKNPTAFYLCATSGFGYTFGSGTRLTVV.

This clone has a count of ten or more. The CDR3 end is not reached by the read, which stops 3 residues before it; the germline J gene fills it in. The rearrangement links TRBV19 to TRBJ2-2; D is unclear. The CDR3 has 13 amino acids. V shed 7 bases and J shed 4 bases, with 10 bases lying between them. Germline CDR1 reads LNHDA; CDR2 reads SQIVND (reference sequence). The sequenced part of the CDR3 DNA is TGTGCCAGTACTAGTCGTGGCACCGGGGAG. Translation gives CASTSRGTGE. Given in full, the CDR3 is CASTSRGTGELFF.

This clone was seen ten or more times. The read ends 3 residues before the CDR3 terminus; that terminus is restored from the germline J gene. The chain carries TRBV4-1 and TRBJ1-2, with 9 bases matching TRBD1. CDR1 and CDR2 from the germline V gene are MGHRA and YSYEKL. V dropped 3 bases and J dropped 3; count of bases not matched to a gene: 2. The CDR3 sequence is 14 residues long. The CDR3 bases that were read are TGCGCCAGCAGCCAGACAGGGGGTGACTATGGC. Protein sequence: CASSQTGGDYG. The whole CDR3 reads CASSQTGGDYGYTF.

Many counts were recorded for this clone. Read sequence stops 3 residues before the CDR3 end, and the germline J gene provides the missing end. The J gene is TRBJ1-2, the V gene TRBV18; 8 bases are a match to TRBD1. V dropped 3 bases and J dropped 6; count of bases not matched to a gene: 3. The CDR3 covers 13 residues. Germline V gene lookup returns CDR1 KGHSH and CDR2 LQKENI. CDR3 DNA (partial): TGTGCCAGCTCACCGGACAGGGTTGATGGC. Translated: CASSPDRVDG. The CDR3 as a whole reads CASSPDRVDGYTF.

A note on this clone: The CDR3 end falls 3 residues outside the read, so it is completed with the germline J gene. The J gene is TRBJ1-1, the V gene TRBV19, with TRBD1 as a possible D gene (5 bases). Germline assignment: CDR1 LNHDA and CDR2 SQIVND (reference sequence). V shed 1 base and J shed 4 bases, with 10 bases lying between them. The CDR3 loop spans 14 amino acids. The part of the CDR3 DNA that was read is TGTGCCAGTAGTATAGGGACATCTCTCACTGAA. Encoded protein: CASSIGTSLTE. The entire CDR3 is CASSIGTSLTEAFF. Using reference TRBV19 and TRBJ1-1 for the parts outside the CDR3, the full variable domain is DGGITQSPKYLFRKEGQNVTLSCEQNLNHDAMYWYRQDPGQGLRLIYYSQIVNDFQKGDIAEGYSVSREKKESFPLTVTSAQKNPTAFYLCASSIGTSLTEAFFGQGTRLTVV.

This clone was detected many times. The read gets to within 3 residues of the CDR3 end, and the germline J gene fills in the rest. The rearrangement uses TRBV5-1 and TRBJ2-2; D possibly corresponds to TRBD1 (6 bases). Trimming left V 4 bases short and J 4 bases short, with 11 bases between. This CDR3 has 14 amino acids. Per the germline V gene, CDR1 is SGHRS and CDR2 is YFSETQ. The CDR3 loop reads CASSDTGSTGELFF. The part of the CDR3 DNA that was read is TGCGCCAGCAGCGATACAGGGAGCACCGGGGAG.

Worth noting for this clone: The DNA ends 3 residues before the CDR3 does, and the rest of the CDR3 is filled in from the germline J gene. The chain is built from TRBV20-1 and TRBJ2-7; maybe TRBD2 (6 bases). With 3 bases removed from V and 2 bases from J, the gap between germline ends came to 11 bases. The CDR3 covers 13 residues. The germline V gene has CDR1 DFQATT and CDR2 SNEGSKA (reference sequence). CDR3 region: CSASRGEAYEQYF. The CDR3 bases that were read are TGCAGTGCTAGCAGAGGGGAGGCCTACGAG.

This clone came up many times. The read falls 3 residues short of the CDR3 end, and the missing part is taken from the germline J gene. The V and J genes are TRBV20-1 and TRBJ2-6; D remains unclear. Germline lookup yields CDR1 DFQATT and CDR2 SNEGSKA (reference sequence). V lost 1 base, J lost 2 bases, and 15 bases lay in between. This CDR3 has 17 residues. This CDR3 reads CSARARTTLAGANVLTF. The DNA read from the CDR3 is TGCAGTGCTAGAGCGCGTACTACTCTTGCTGGGGCCAACGTC.

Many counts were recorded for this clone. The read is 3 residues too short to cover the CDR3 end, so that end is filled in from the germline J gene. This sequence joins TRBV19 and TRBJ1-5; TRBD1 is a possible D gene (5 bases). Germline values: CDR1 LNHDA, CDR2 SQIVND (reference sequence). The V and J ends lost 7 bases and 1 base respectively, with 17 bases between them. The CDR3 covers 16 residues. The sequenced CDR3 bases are TGTGCCAGTATAAGTTCGGGGACTCTAAGCAATCAGCCC. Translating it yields CASISSGTLSNQP. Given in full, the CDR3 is CASISSGTLSNQPQHF.

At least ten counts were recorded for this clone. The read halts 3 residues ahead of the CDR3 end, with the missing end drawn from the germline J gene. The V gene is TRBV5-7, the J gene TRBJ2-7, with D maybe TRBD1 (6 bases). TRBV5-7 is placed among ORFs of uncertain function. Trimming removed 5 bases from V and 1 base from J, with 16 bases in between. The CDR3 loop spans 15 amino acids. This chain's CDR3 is CASSPIRTASYEQYF. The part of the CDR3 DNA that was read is TGTGCCAGCAGTCCTATCCGGACAGCGTCCTACGAG.

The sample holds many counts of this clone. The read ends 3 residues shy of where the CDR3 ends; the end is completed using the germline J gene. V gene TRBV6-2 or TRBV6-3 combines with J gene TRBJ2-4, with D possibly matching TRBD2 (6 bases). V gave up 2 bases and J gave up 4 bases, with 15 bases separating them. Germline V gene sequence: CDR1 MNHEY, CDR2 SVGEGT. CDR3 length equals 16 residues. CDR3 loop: CASSYGIRDSKNIQYF. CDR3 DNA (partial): TGTGCCAGCAGTTACGGCATCCGGGACTCTAAAAACATT.

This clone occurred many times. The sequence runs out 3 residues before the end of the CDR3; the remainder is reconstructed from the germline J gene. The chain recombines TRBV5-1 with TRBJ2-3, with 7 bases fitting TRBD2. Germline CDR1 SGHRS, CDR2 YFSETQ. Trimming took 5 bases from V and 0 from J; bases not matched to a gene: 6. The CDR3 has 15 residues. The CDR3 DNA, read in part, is TGCGCCAGCAGACGAAGCGGGATTAGCACAGATACG. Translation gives CASRRSGISTDT. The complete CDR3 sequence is CASRRSGISTDTQYF.

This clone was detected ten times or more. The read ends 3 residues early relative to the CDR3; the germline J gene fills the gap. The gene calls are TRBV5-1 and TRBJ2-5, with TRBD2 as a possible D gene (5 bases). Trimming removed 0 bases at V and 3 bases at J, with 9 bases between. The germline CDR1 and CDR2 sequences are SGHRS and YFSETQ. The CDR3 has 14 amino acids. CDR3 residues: CASSLVVREETQYF. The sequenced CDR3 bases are TGCGCCAGCAGCTTGGTCGTGCGGGAAGAGACC.

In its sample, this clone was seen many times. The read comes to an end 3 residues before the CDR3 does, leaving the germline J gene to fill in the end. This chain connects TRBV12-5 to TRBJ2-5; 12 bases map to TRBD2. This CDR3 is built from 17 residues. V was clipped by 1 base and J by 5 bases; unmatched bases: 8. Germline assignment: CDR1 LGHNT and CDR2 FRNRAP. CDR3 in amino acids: CASGLGASGRAGETQYF. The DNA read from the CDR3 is TGTGCTAGTGGTTTGGGGGCTAGCGGGAGGGCCGGGGAGACC.

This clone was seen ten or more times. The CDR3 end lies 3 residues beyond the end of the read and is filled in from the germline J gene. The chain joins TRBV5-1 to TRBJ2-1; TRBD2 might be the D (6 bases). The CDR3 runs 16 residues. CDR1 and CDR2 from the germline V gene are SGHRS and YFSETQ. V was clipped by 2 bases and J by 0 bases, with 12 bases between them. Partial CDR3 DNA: TGCGCCAGCAGCTTTCAGCGGGCTAGCTCCTACAATGAG. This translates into CASSFQRASSYNE. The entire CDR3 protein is CASSFQRASSYNEQFF.

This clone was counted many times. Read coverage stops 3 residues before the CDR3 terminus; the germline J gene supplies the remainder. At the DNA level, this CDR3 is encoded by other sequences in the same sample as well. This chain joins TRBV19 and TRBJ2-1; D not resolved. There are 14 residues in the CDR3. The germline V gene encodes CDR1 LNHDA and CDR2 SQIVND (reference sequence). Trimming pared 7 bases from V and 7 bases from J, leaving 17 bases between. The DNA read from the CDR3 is TGTGCCAGTACTCCGAGACCCCAAGGGAATGAG. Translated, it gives CASTPRPQGNE. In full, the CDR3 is CASTPRPQGNEQFF.

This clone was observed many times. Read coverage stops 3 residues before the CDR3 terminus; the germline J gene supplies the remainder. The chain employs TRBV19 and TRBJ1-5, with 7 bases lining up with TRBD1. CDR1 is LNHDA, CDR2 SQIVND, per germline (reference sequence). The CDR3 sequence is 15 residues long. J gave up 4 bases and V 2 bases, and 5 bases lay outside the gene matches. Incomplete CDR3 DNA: TGTGCCAGTAGTATATCCGGGACAGCGAATCAGCCC. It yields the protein CASSISGTANQP. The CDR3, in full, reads CASSISGTANQPQHF.

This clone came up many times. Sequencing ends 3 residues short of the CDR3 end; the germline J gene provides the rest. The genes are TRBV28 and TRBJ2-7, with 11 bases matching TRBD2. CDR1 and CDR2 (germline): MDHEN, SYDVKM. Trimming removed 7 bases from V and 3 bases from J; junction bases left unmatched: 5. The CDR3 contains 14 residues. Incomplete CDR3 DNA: TGTGCCAGCACCCCCGGACTAGCGGGCTACGAG. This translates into CASTPGLAGYE. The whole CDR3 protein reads CASTPGLAGYEQYF.

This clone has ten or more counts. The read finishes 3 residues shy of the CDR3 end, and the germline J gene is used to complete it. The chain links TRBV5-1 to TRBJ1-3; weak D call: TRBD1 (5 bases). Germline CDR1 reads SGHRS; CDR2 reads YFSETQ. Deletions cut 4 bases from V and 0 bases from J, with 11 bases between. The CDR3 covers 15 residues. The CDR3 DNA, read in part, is TGCGCCAGCAGCGCCGGGACTTTCTCTGGAAACACC. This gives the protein CASSAGTFSGNT. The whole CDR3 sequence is CASSAGTFSGNTIYF.

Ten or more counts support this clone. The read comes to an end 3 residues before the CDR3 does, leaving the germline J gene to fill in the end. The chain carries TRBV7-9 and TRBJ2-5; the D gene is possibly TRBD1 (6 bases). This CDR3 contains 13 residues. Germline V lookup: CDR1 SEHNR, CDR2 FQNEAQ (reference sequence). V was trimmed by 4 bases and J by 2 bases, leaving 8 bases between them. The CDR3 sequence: CASSSQGQETQYF. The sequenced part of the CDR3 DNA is TGTGCCAGCAGCTCACAGGGTCAAGAGACC.

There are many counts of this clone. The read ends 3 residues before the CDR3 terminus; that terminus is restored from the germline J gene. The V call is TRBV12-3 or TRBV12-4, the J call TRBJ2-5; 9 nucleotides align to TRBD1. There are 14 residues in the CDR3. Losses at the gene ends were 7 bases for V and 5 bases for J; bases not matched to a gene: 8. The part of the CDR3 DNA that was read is TGTGCCAGCACCCGGACAGGGGAGTTGGAGACC. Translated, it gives CASTRTGELET. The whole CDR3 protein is CASTRTGELETQYF.